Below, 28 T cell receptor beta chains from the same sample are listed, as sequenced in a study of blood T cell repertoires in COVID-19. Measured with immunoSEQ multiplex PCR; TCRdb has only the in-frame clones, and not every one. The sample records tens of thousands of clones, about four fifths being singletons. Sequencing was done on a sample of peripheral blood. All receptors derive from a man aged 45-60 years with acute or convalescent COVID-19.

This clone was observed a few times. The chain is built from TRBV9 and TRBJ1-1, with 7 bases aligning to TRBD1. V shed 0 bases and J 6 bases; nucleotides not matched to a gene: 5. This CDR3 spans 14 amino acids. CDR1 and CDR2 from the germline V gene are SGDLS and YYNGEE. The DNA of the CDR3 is TGTGCCAGCAGCGTAGTAGGGGGCACCTCTGAAGCTTTCTTT. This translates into CASSVVGGTSEAFF.

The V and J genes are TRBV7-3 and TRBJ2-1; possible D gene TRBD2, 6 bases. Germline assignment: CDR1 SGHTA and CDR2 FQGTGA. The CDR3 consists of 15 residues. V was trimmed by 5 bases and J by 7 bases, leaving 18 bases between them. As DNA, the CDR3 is TGTGCCAGCAGCGCCGAGCGGGCAAGGGTAAATGAGCAGTTCTTC. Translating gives CASSAERARVNEQFF.

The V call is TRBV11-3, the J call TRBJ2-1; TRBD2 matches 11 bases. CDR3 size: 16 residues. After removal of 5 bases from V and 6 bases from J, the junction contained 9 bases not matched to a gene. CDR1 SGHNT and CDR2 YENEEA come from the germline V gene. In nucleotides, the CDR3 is TGTGCCAGCAGCCGCAGCGGGACTAGCGGCTTCAATGAGCAGTTCTTC. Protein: CASSRSGTSGFNEQFF.

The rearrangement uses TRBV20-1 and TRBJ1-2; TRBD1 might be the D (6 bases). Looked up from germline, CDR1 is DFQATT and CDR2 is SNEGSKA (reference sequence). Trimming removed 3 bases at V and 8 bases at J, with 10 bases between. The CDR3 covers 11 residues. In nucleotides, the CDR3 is TGCAGTGCTAGCAACAGGGACGGCTACACCTTC. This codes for CSASNRDGYTF.

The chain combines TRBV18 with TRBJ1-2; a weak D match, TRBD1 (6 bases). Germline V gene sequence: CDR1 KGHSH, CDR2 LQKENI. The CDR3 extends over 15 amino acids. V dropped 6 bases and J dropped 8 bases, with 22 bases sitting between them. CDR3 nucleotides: TGTGCCAGCTCGCAGGTCCGGGACACCCTGTCGGGCTACACCTTC. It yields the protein CASSQVRDTLSGYTF.

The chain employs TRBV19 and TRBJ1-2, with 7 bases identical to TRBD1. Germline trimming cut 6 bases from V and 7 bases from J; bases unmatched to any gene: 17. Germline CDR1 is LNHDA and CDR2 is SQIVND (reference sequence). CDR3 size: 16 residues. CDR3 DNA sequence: TGTGCCAGTAGCATCCTGGGACAGTTAGGGGGTGGTGGCTACACCTTC. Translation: CASSILGQLGGGGYTF.

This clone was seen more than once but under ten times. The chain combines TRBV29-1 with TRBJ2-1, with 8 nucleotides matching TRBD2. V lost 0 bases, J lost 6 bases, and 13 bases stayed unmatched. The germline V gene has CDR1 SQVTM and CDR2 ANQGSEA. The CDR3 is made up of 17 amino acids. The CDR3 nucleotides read TGCAGCGTTGAAGATCTTACCTGGACTAGCCGAGGCAATGAGCAGTTCTTC. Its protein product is CSVEDLTWTSRGNEQFF.

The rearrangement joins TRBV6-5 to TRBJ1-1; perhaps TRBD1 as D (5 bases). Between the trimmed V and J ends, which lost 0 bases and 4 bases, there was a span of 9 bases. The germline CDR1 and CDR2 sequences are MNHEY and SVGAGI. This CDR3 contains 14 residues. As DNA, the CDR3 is TGTGCCAGCAGTTACTCCGGGGGTGGCACTGAAGCTTTCTTT. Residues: CASSYSGGGTEAFF.

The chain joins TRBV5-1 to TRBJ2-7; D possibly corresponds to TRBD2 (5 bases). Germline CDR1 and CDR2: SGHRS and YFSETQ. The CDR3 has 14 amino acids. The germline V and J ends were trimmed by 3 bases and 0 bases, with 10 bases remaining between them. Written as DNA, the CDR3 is TGCGCCAGCAGCTCCCGGGATAGCTCCTACGAGCAGTACTTC. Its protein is CASSSRDSSYEQYF.

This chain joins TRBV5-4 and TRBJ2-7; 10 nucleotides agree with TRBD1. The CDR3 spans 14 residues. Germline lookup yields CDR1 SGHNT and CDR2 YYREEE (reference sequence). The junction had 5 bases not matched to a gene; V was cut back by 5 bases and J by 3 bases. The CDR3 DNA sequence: TGTGCCAGCAGTACCGGGACAGGGGACTACGAGCAGTACTTC. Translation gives CASSTGTGDYEQYF.

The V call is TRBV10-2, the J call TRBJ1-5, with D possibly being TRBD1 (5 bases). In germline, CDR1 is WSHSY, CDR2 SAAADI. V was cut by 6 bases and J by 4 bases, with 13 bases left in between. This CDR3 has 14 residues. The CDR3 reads CASRPNRPNQPQHF. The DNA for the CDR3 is TGCGCCAGCAGGCCGAACAGGCCGAATCAGCCCCAGCATTTT.

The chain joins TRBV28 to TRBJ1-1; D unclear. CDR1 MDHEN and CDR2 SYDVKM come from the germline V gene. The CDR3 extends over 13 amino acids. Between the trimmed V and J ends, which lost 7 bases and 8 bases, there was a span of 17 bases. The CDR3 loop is CASTQPGGGEAFF. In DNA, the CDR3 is TGTGCCAGCACCCAACCCGGCGGCGGAGAAGCTTTCTTT.

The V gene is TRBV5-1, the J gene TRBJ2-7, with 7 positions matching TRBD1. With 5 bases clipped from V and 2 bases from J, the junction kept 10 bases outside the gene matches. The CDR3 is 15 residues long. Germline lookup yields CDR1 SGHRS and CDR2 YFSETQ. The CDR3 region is CASRESGTVAYEQYF. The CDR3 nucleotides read TGCGCCAGCAGAGAATCCGGGACAGTCGCCTACGAGCAGTACTTC.

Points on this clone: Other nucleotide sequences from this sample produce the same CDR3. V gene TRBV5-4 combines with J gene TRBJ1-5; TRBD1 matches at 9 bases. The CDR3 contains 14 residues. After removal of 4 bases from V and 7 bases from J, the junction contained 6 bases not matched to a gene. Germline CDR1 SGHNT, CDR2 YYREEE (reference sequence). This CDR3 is CASSRDRDRQPQHF. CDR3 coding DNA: TGTGCCAGCAGCCGGGACAGGGATCGCCAGCCCCAGCATTTT.

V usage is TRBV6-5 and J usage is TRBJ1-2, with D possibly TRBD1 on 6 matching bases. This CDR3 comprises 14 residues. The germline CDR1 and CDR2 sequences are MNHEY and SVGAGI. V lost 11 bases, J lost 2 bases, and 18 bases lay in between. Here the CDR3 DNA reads TGTGCCGGCACTAAACCAGGACAGAACTATGGCTACACCTTC. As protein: CAGTKPGQNYGYTF.

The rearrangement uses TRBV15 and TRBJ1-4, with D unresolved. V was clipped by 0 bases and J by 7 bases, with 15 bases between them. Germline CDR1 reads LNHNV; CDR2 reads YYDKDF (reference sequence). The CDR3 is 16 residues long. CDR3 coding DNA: TGTGCCACCAGCAGAGATCTCCGAATAGTTGGTGAAAAACTGTTTTTT. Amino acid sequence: CATSRDLRIVGEKLFF.

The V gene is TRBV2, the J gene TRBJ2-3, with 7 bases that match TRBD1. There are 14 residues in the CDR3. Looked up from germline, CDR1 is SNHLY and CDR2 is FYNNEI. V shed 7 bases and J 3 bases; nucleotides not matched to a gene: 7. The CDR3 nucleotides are TGTGCCAGCATGGTCGGGACAGAGACAGATACGCAGTATTTT. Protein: CASMVGTETDTQYF.

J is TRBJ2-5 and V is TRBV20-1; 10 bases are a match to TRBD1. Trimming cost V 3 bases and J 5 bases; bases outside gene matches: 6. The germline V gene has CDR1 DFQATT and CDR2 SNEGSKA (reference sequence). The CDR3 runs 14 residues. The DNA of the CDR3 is TGCAGTGCTAGTCGAAAGGACAGGGGGGAGACCCAGTACTTC. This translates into CSASRKDRGETQYF.

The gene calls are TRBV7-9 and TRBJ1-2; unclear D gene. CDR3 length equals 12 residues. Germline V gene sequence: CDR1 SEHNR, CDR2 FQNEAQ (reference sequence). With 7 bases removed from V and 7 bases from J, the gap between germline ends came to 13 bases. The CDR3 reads CASTLGFLGYTF. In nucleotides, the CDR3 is TGTGCCAGCACTCTGGGCTTCCTTGGCTACACCTTC.

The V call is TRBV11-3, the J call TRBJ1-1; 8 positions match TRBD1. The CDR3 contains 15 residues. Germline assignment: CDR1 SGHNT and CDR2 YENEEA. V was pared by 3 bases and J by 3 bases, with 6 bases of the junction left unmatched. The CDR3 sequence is CASSLSGTGDTEAFF. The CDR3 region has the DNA TGTGCCAGCAGCTTGTCTGGGACAGGTGACACTGAAGCTTTCTTT.

CDR3 residues: CASSVGLLYNEQFF. The CDR3 DNA follows: TGTGCCAGCAGCGTAGGACTTCTCTACAATGAGCAGTTCTTC. The rearrangement links TRBV9 to TRBJ2-1; D gene ambiguous. The germline CDR1 and CDR2 sequences are SGDLS and YYNGEE. CDR3 length equals 14 residues. The ends were cut back, 0 bases at V and 3 bases at J, with 7 bases in the middle.

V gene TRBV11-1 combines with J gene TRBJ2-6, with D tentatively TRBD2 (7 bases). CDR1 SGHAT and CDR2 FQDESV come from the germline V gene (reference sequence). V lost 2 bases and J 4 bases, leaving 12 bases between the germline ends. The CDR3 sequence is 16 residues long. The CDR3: CASSLSGGGGANVLTF. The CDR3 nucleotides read TGTGCCAGCAGCTTATCGGGGGGCGGCGGGGCCAACGTCCTGACTTTC.

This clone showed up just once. Here the CDR3 DNA reads TGTGCCAGCAGCCCCGGCAGGGACTACGAGCAGTACTTC. Residues: CASSPGRDYEQYF. The rearrangement uses TRBV7-2 and TRBJ2-7, with D possibly TRBD1 on 5 matching bases. V shed 5 bases and J shed 3 bases, with 11 bases lying between them. The CDR3 runs to 13 residues. The germline CDR1 and CDR2 sequences are SGHTA and FQGNSA.

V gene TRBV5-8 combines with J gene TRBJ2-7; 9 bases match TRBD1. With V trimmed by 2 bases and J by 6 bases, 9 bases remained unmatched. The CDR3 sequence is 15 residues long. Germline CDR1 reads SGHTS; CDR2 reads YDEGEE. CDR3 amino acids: CASSLLARQGVEQYF. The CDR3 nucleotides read TGTGCCAGCAGCTTATTGGCTAGACAGGGGGTCGAGCAGTACTTC. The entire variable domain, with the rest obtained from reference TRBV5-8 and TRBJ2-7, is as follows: EAGVTQSPTHLIKTRGQQATLRCSPISGHTSVYWYQQALGLGLQFLLWYDEGEERNRGNFPPRFSGRQFPNYSSELNVNALELEDSALYLCASSLLARQGVEQYFGPGTRLTVT.

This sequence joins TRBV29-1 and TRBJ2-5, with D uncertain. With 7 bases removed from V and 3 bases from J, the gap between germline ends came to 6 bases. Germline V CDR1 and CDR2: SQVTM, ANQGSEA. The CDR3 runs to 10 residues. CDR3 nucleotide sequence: TGCAGCGCTGTAAAAGAGACCCAGTACTTC. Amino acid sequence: CSAVKETQYF.

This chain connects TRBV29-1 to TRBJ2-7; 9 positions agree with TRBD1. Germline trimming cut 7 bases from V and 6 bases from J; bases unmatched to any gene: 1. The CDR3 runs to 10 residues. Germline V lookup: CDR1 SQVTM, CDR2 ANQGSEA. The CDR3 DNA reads TGCAGCGCACAGGGGGCCGAGCAGTACTTC. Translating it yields CSAQGAEQYF.

CDR3 coding DNA: TGTGCCAGTACCTTCCCGGGACAGGGAAGCAATCAGCCCCAGCATTTT. It encodes CASTFPGQGSNQPQHF. The chain uses TRBV19 and TRBJ1-5; 9 bases line up with TRBD1. Germline CDR1 and CDR2: LNHDA and SQIVND (reference sequence). There are 16 residues in the CDR3. V dropped 7 bases and J dropped 1; count of bases not matched to a gene: 8.

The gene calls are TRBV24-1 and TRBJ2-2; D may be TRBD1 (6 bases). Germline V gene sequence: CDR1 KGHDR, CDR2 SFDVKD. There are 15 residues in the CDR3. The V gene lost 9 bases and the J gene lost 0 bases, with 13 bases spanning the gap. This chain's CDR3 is CATGLRTANTGELFF. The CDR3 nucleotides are TGTGCCACCGGCTTACGGACAGCGAACACCGGGGAGCTGTTTTTT.